This T cell receptor beta chain is from a study of vaccination effects on CD4 cells after COVID-19. The CDR3 is made up of 11 amino acids. The V and J ends lost 7 bases and 12 bases respectively, with 13 bases between them. The germline V gene has CDR1 MDHEN and CDR2 SYDVKM. With the ViraFEST assay, the study expanded antigen-specific CD4+ T cells using viral peptide pools, then sequenced them. Culture proceeded for under twelve days, and CD4+ T cells were then isolated. In the vaccine recipients, nucleocapsid antibodies were negative and there was no prior SARS-CoV-2 infection. Sequenced by immunoSEQ multiplex PCR; TCRdb stores in-frame clones only, minus some. The table records tens of thousands of clones, approximately 76% of them present only once. Comment on this clone: No antigen is known for it.

Overall study results and limits: In the study, convalescent patients were few, and early post-infection timepoints were absent. In vaccinees who were healthy, merely 1 out of 255 vaccine-induced clones cross-reacted with common cold coronaviruses.

The TCR was taken from a human donor who received a COVID-19 vaccine. J is TRBJ2-1 and V is TRBV28; no firm D call. The sample in question was CD4+ T cells from PBMCs cultured with HCoV-NL63 spike peptides, obtained before COVID-19 vaccination. CDR3 region: CASTAGPVQFF. The CDR3, as DNA: TGTGCCAGCACCGCAGGCCCCGTGCAGTTCTTC.